The 23 T cell receptor beta chains in this list originate from one sample, sequenced in a study of blood T cell repertoires in COVID-19. Sequencing used immunoSEQ multiplex PCR; TCRdb keeps in-frame clones, though not all of them. The sample consists of about 480,000 clones, approximately 87% of them appearing once. Sequenced input: PBMCs or T cells enriched from blood (not recorded which). These receptors all stem from a woman between 40 and 50 years old who had recovered from COVID-19.

V is TRBV5-1 and J is TRBJ1-5; the D gene is possibly TRBD1 (6 bases). V was trimmed by 5 bases and J by 4 bases, leaving 10 bases between them. Germline V CDR1 and CDR2: SGHRS, YFSETQ. This CDR3 contains 13 residues. The CDR3: CASRWTENQPQHF. DNA for the CDR3: TGCGCCAGCAGATGGACAGAAAATCAGCCCCAGCATTTT.

This clone was detected only a few times. The gene calls are TRBV5-6 and TRBJ2-7; D is perhaps TRBD1 (6 bases). V was cut by 2 bases and J by 3 bases, with 9 bases left in between. CDR1 and CDR2 (germline): SGHDT, YYEEEE. The CDR3 is 13 residues long. The CDR3 nucleotides read TGTGCCAGCAGCTTAGGACAGAACTACGAGCAGTACTTC. Protein: CASSLGQNYEQYF.

The rearrangement uses TRBV4-3 and TRBJ1-6; no firm D call. The CDR3 contains 13 residues. Germline values: CDR1 LGHNA, CDR2 YSLEER. Trimming stripped 0 bases from V and 9 bases from J, with 6 bases between. CDR3 residues: CASSQDQVSPLHF. DNA for the CDR3: TGCGCCAGCAGCCAAGATCAGGTTTCACCCCTCCACTTT.

This rearrangement joins TRBV7-9 to TRBJ1-1; no firm D call. CDR1 is SEHNR, CDR2 FQNEAQ, per germline (reference sequence). This CDR3 contains 13 residues. V was pared by 3 bases and J by 2 bases, with 7 bases between. DNA of the CDR3: TGTGCCAGCAGCTTCGACTCTAACACTGAAGCTTTCTTT. Protein product: CASSFDSNTEAFF.

V usage is TRBV9 and J usage is TRBJ2-7; 7 positions agree with TRBD2. J was trimmed by 6 bases and V by 4 bases; bases with no gene match: 10. In germline, CDR1 is SGDLS, CDR2 YYNGEE. CDR3 length equals 14 residues. In DNA form, the CDR3 reads TGTGCCAGCAGCCTGGCGGGAGTTCCAGGCGAGCAGTACTTC. Amino acids: CASSLAGVPGEQYF.

This clone came up once. The chain carries TRBV10-3 and TRBJ2-3, with TRBD2 identical over 7 bases. Per germline, CDR1 ENHRY and CDR2 SYGVKD. V lost 10 bases, J lost 2 bases, and 9 bases stayed unmatched. There are 14 residues in the CDR3. CDR3 protein: CATRLASPTDTQYF. The CDR3 nucleotides are TGTGCCACCAGACTAGCCTCCCCCACAGATACGCAGTATTTT.

V usage is TRBV14 and J usage is TRBJ2-3; 7 nucleotides align to TRBD2. Trimming at V came to 1 base and at J to 4 bases, leaving 8 bases not matched to a gene. CDR1 and CDR2 (germline): SGHDN, FVKESK. CDR3 length: 16 amino acids. CDR3 DNA: TGTGCCAGCAGCCAAGGGGAGTGGGCGGGAGCAGATACGCAGTATTTT. Amino acid sequence: CASSQGEWAGADTQYF.

The V call is TRBV7-9, the J call TRBJ2-7, with 7 nucleotides matching TRBD1. The CDR3 is made up of 14 amino acids. Germline CDR1 reads SEHNR; CDR2 reads FQNEAQ (reference sequence). The trim removed 4 bases at V and 3 bases at J, leaving 6 bases unmatched. The CDR3 bases are TGTGCCAGCAGCTCGACAGGGAGCGGCTACGAGCAGTACTTC. Protein sequence: CASSSTGSGYEQYF.

J is TRBJ2-3 and V is TRBV7-2, with 10 positions matching TRBD2. V gave up 3 bases and J gave up 5 bases; unmatched junction bases: 8. CDR1 is SGHTA, CDR2 FQGNSA, per germline. CDR3 size: 16 residues. CDR3 nucleotides: TGTGCCAGCAGCTTTGCGCGACTAGCGGGTGTAGATACGCAGTATTTT. Protein: CASSFARLAGVDTQYF.

This rearrangement joins TRBV11-3 to TRBJ2-3, with D possibly being TRBD2 (5 bases). Trimming stripped 2 bases from V and 0 bases from J, with 12 bases between. The V gene's germline CDR1 is SGHNT and CDR2 YENEEA. CDR3 length: 16 residues. This CDR3 is CASSLISAPSTDTQYF. CDR3 sequence (DNA): TGTGCCAGCAGCTTAATTAGCGCCCCTAGCACAGATACGCAGTATTTT.

The rearrangement links TRBV14 to TRBJ2-2; TRBD2 agrees at 12 bases. Trimming at V came to 4 bases and at J to 1 base, leaving 7 bases not matched to a gene. The germline gives CDR1 SGHDN, CDR2 FVKESK. This CDR3 spans 18 amino acids. The CDR3 nucleotides are TGTGCCAGCAGCCGAACCCCGACTAGCGGGAGGAACACCGGGGAGCTGTTTTTT. It translates to CASSRTPTSGRNTGELFF.

The chain combines TRBV29-1 with TRBJ1-6; 9 nucleotides align to TRBD1. The CDR3 spans 15 residues. After removal of 0 bases from V and 7 bases from J, the junction contained 4 bases not matched to a gene. Germline CDR1 SQVTM, CDR2 ANQGSEA. Written as DNA, the CDR3 is TGCAGCGTTGAAGATGGGACAGGGTTCAATTCACCCCTCCACTTT. Residues: CSVEDGTGFNSPLHF.

As concerns this clone: Because the CDR3's place on the DNA is in doubt, the DNA is left out and the CDR3 is given as listed by TCRdb. The rearrangement uses TRBV19 and TRBJ1-1; the table calls TRBD1, which could not be checked here. Germline CDR1 and CDR2: LNHDA and SQIVND (reference sequence). The CDR3 spans 14 residues, counting both ends. CDR3 sequence: CASTSDIPNTEAFF.

The chain carries TRBV10-3 and TRBJ2-3; 7 bases line up with TRBD1. Germline V CDR1 and CDR2: ENHRY, SYGVKD. V was clipped by 4 bases and J by 2 bases; unmatched bases: 15. There are 18 residues in the CDR3. CDR3 nucleotide sequence: TGTGCCATCAGTGGTTGGTCCAGTGCCCAGGGGGTCACAGATACGCAGTATTTT. Its translation is CAISGWSSAQGVTDTQYF.

The CDR3 coding sequence is TGCGCCAGCAGCCAAGACCCGGGAAGTAATGAAAAACTGTTTTTT. Translation gives CASSQDPGSNEKLFF. The chain couples TRBV4-3 to TRBJ1-4; D is ambiguous. Germline CDR1 LGHNA, CDR2 YSLEER. The V end was cut by 0 bases, the J end by 4 bases, with 9 bases between. CDR3 length: 15 amino acids.

The rearrangement joins TRBV7-2 to TRBJ2-2, with TRBD2 identical over 7 bases. The junction had 8 bases not matched to a gene; V was cut back by 3 bases and J by 7 bases. The CDR3 extends over 15 amino acids. Germline CDR1 is SGHTA and CDR2 is FQGNSA. CDR3 nucleotides: TGTGCCAGCAGCTTGGGCGGGAGAAGGATCGGGGAGCTGTTTTTT. This sequence encodes CASSLGGRRIGELFF.

The rearrangement links TRBV9 to TRBJ1-1, with D tentatively TRBD1 (6 bases). Germline CDR1 and CDR2: SGDLS and YYNGEE. V was shortened by 0 bases and J by 7 bases, with 13 bases between the two germline ends. The CDR3 has 14 amino acids. Here the CDR3 reads CASSVVMGAVEAFF. CDR3 coding DNA: TGTGCCAGCAGCGTAGTTATGGGGGCAGTTGAAGCTTTCTTT.

The chain uses TRBV10-1 and TRBJ2-3; the D gene is possibly TRBD1 (5 bases). V was trimmed by 0 bases and J by 1 base, leaving 11 bases between them. Germline-derived CDR1 and CDR2 are WNHNN and SYGVQD (reference sequence). This CDR3 has 16 residues. The CDR3 coding sequence is TGCGCCAGCAGTGAGTCGGGGCTCTTTGGCACAGATACGCAGTATTTT. Its translation: CASSESGLFGTDTQYF.

The V call is TRBV6-5, the J call TRBJ2-1; 9 bases are shared with TRBD2. Looked up from germline, CDR1 is MNHEY and CDR2 is SVGAGI. V gave up 4 bases and J gave up 1 base; unmatched junction bases: 5. The CDR3 runs 16 residues. The CDR3, as DNA: TGTGCCAGCAGTTGGGAAAGCGGGAGGTCCTACAATGAGCAGTTCTTC. Translation: CASSWESGRSYNEQFF.

This clone has only one observation. The V call is TRBV4-3, the J call TRBJ2-1; 7 bases are a match to TRBD2. Losses at the gene ends were 2 bases for V and 8 bases for J; bases not matched to a gene: 9. The CDR3 loop spans 15 amino acids. From germline, CDR1 is LGHNA and CDR2 YSLEER. CDR3 sequence: CASSQSPTREDEQFF. DNA of the CDR3: TGCGCCAGCAGCCAATCTCCCACTCGGGAGGATGAGCAGTTCTTC.

In this sample, this clone turned up once. The rearrangement uses TRBV7-2 and TRBJ1-1; no definite D call. V was shortened by 1 base and J by 7 bases, with 10 bases between the two germline ends. The V gene's germline CDR1 is SGHTA and CDR2 FQGNSA. This CDR3 has 13 amino acids. In nucleotides, the CDR3 is TGTGCCAGCAGCTTAGAGTCCCACAGTGAAGCTTTCTTT. Translated: CASSLESHSEAFF.

The chain is built from TRBV10-3 and TRBJ2-7; TRBD2 matches at 8 bases. The germline gives CDR1 ENHRY, CDR2 SYGVKD. V lost 6 bases to trimming and J lost 2 bases; unmatched junction nucleotides: 9. CDR3 size: 15 residues. The CDR3 loop reads CAISHPRGGPYEQYF. The CDR3 DNA follows: TGTGCCATCAGCCACCCCCGGGGGGGGCCCTACGAGCAGTACTTC.

The chain is built from TRBV7-9 and TRBJ2-5, with 7 bases lining up with TRBD2. Germline lookup yields CDR1 SEHNR and CDR2 FQNEAQ (reference sequence). J lost 1 base, V lost 3 bases, and 5 bases had no gene match. The CDR3 totals 15 residues. CDR3 nucleotide sequence: TGTGCCAGCAGCTTGAGGGCTAGCGGCCAAGAGACCCAGTACTTC. Translated: CASSLRASGQETQYF.